This TCR beta chain appears in the sequencing data of a study of blood T cell repertoires in COVID-19 (TCRdb year 2020). With regard to the full study: The collaborator samples originated in the United States, Italy and Spain and spanned the acute and convalescent phases of COVID-19. The material from the prospective study consisted of cDNA or gDNA derived from T cells, B-cell-depleted T cells, or PBMCs. The dataset comprised deeply sampled blood TCRbeta repertoires from subjects exposed to, actively infected with, or recovered from COVID-19. The repertoires were made available in a free public database intended to serve as a resource for research on the immune response to SARS-CoV-2. Samples were obtained from the ongoing ImmuneRACE study (first 160 participants) and from 1,000 to 1,500 subjects provided by 6 global collaborators. Sample metadata almost always included a de-identified subject ID, COVID-19 status, age in years and sex. Where available, HLA class I and class II types were taken from metadata supplied by the sample provider and were not determined by assay-based typing. Findings and caveats that apply to the study as a whole: Clinical and demographic metadata were provided uncurated, with the amount varying by source and participant.

Sequences SGHRS (CDR1) and YFSETQ (CDR2) are obtained from the germline V gene. V is trimmed back by 4 bases and J by 4 bases, and the junction contains 6 bases that no gene match accounts for. The CDR3 spans 15 residues, from the cysteine through the phenylalanine. Only CDR3 DNA is held: 45 bases, read in frame from base 1. The immunoSEQ Assay, a bias-controlled multiplex PCR, was used to amplify TCRbeta CDR3 regions from genomic DNA. As for the original processing: The number of nucleated cells in each sample was estimated by amplification of reference gene primers within the assay. To quantify the absolute abundance of each unique TCRbeta CDR3 rearrangement, sequence reads were collapsed and filtered. For each sample, productive Simpson clonality was calculated as the square root of Simpson's diversity index across productive rearrangements. Here the immuneACCESS table is served through TCRdb, limited to in-frame sequences with V and J called. Missing clones are a known gap in these copies; in checked studies unresolved V genes cover under half, and the rest lacks a known reason. Clone size and V and J calls were adopted from that table, with D and trimming inferred from the DNA. In all, the sample holds about 60,000 clones, and approximately 85% of those were seen once. The ten most abundant clones make up around 19% of the sample.

Of note for this clone: Its antigen is unknown. No much larger clone exists at a distance of one base, and base qualities are not known.

Whole blood was collected in K2EDTA tubes by collaborating institutions according to the institutions' own protocols. For TCRbeta analysis, collaborators shipped samples in one of three forms: frozen whole blood, isolated PBMCs, or DNA extracted from either of those sample types. The TCR comes from a human donor in a cohort sampled during active COVID-19. The specimen sequenced was peripheral blood. Recombination linked TRBV5-1 to TRBJ1-5, and TRBD1 matches 9 of the central bases. The CDR3 loop reads CASSELGTGNQPQHF. Read as DNA, the sequence is TGCGCCAGCAGCGAACTCGGGACAGGGAATCAGCCCCAGCATTTT.